One and the same sample provided the 22 T cell receptor beta chains below, sequenced in a study of breast tumors, draining lymph nodes, adjacent tissues. Samples came from axillary lymph nodes draining the breast cancer. TCRdb passed the multiplex PCR reads through MiXCR, listing each CDR3 protein once. The sample lists about 230,000 distinct CDR3 sequences; about 30% were seen once. The sample consisted of axillary lymph node tissue. Receptors originate from a female donor with breast cancer. Some clones in this sample may be carry-over from other donors' samples.

The sample holds many counts of this clonotype. This chain links TRBV7-2 with TRBJ1-1; 11 positions agree with TRBD1. V lost 2 bases to trimming and J lost 5 bases; unmatched junction nucleotides: 13. The CDR3 covers 18 residues. Germline lookup yields CDR1 SGHTA and CDR2 FQGNSA. In nucleotides, the CDR3 is TGTGCCAGCAGCTTAACTCCTCCGGGACAGGGGGTTCGGACTGAAGCTTTCTTT. Translating gives CASSLTPPGQGVRTEAFF.

There are many counts of this clonotype. This chain uses TRBV6-5 with TRBJ1-3; TRBD1 might be the D (5 bases). CDR1 is MNHEY and CDR2 is SVGAGI in the germline V gene. V dropped 6 bases and J dropped 4 bases, with 22 bases sitting between them. This CDR3 spans 17 amino acids. CDR3 DNA sequence: TGTGCCAGCAGCCAAAAGGGAGGAGGGGTGGGAGGAAACACCATATATTTT. Translated: CASSQKGGGVGGNTIYF.

The V gene is TRBV19, the J gene TRBJ1-1; D unclear. Trimming shortened V by 7 bases and J by 1 base, and 13 bases separated the two germline ends. From germline, CDR1 is LNHDA and CDR2 SQIVND (reference sequence). CDR3 length equals 14 residues. The CDR3: CASTPEVRNTEAFF. CDR3 coding DNA: TGTGCCAGTACCCCGGAGGTCCGGAACACTGAAGCTTTCTTT.

This clonotype was counted at least ten times. This could be a read error, since a much larger clone is one nucleotide away. The CDR3: CASSPDRALQETQHF. The CDR3 DNA sequence: TGTGCTAGCAGCCCGGACAGGGCACTTCAAGAGACCCAGCACTTC. V gene TRBV7-7 combines with J gene TRBJ2-5, with 8 bases lining up with TRBD1. Looked up from germline, CDR1 is SSHAT and CDR2 is FNYEAQ (reference sequence). This CDR3 has 15 residues.

This clonotype was picked up many times. The chain joins TRBV6-6 to TRBJ2-1; D call uncertain. CDR1 and CDR2 from the germline V gene are MNHNY and SVGAGI (reference sequence). The V and J ends lost 3 bases and 1 base respectively, with 13 bases between them. CDR3 length: 16 residues. Here the CDR3 DNA reads TGTGCCAGCAGTTATGGTCGGAGTCATTCCTACAATGAGCAGTTCTTC. Protein: CASSYGRSHSYNEQFF.

At least ten counts were recorded for this clonotype. The V and J genes are TRBV7-6 and TRBJ2-5, with TRBD2 matching over 9 bases. J gave up 5 bases and V 5 bases, and 9 bases lay outside the gene matches. The CDR3 has 15 amino acids. Germline loops: CDR1 SGHVS, CDR2 FNYEAQ. The CDR3 spells CASSKFSGRGETQYF. The CDR3 nucleotides are TGTGCCAGCAGCAAATTTAGCGGGAGAGGGGAGACCCAGTACTTC. The full variable domain, in which reference TRBV7-6 and TRBJ2-5 provide the parts outside the CDR3, is GAGVSQSPRYKVTKRGQDVALRCDPISGHVSLYWYRQALGQGPEFLTYFNYEAQQDKSGLPNDRFSAERPEGSISTLTIQRTEQRDSAMYRCASSKFSGRGETQYFGPGTRLLVL.

This clonotype was seen ten or more times. The chain joins TRBV11-2 to TRBJ2-3; a weak D match, TRBD2 (5 bases). Germline-derived CDR1 and CDR2 are SGHAT and FQNNGV. This CDR3 is 17 amino acids long. The V end was cut by 0 bases, the J end by 6 bases, with 19 bases between. The CDR3 here is CASSLDGRARLEDTQYF. In nucleotides, the CDR3 is TGTGCCAGCAGCTTAGATGGGCGGGCCCGCCTGGAGGATACGCAGTATTTT.

This sequence joins TRBV29-1 and TRBJ1-4; a possible D gene is TRBD1 (6 bases). The V end lost 4 bases, the J end lost 6 bases, and 24 bases lay between the germline ends. CDR3 length equals 17 residues. Germline V gene lookup returns CDR1 SQVTM and CDR2 ANQGSEA. CDR3 loop: CSVAAGPGTSGDEKLFF. DNA for the CDR3: TGCAGCGTTGCAGCCGGGCCAGGGACAAGCGGAGATGAAAAACTGTTTTTT.

In regard to this clonotype: Lacking the conserved final phenylalanine or tryptophan, this CDR3 likely reflects a read error. The DNA is omitted, as the CDR3 cannot be located on it reliably, and the CDR3 follows TCRdb's listing. This chain joins TRBV5-5 and TRBJ2-3; the table's TRBD1 call for D was not verified on the DNA. Germline CDR1 SGHKS, CDR2 YYEKEE (reference sequence). The CDR3 is 15 amino acids long, termini counted. CDR3 residues: CASRSESGNGPRAVL.

In this sample, this clonotype turned up many times. The genes are TRBV19 and TRBJ2-1; 11 bases agree with TRBD2. CDR1 and CDR2 (germline): LNHDA, SQIVND (reference sequence). Unmatched junction bases numbered 2, after V lost 6 bases and J lost 1 base. The CDR3 has 15 amino acids. CDR3 DNA: TGTGCCAGTAGGACTAGCGGGACGTCCTACAATGAGCAGTTCTTC. As protein: CASRTSGTSYNEQFF. Supplemented by reference TRBV19 and TRBJ2-1, the full variable domain reads DGGITQSPKYLFRKEGQNVTLSCEQNLNHDAMYWYRQDPGQGLRLIYYSQIVNDFQKGDIAEGYSVSREKKESFPLTVTSAQKNPTAFYLCASRTSGTSYNEQFFGPGTRLTVL.

This clonotype has ten or more counts. The chain recombines TRBV6-5 with TRBJ1-6, with D possibly matching TRBD1 (6 bases). Trimming stripped 0 bases from V and 8 bases from J, with 17 bases between. The germline gives CDR1 MNHEY, CDR2 SVGAGI. The CDR3 length is 17 residues. This CDR3 reads CASSYSPFAGVDSPLHF. DNA of the CDR3: TGTGCCAGCAGTTACTCGCCGTTTGCAGGGGTGGATTCACCCCTCCACTTT.

CDR3 region: CSALRGGTGTQYF. DNA for the CDR3: TGCAGCGCCCTAAGAGGCGGGACAGGGACCCAGTACTTC. V is TRBV29-1 and J is TRBJ2-5; the match to TRBD1 covers 8 bases. The V and J ends lost 7 bases and 7 bases, in that order; junction bases with no gene match: 11. This CDR3 has 13 residues. Germline CDR1 reads SQVTM; CDR2 reads ANQGSEA.

This clonotype showed up many times. This chain links TRBV4-1 with TRBJ2-7; 7 nucleotides line up with TRBD2. J gave up 6 bases and V 2 bases, and 7 bases lay outside the gene matches. The CDR3 length is 14 residues. In germline, CDR1 is MGHRA, CDR2 YSYEKL. The CDR3: CASSQIAGGGEQYF. CDR3 nucleotide sequence: TGCGCCAGCAGCCAAATCGCTGGGGGGGGCGAGCAGTACTTC.

The chain employs TRBV29-1 and TRBJ2-7; TRBD2 agrees at 13 bases. The CDR3 totals 14 residues. V was pared by 4 bases and J by 4 bases, with 4 bases of the junction left unmatched. Germline loops: CDR1 SQVTM, CDR2 ANQGSEA. The CDR3 here is CSVGATSGRYEQYF. Written as DNA, the CDR3 is TGCAGCGTTGGTGCGACTAGCGGGAGGTACGAGCAGTACTTC.

This clonotype has just a few counts. This could be a read error, since a much larger clone is one nucleotide away. The chain uses TRBV11-3 and TRBJ2-5; D remains unclear. The CDR3 length is 15 residues. The V and J ends lost 0 bases and 4 bases respectively, with 12 bases between them. CDR1 is SGHNT and CDR2 is YENEEA in the germline V gene. CDR3 in amino acids: CASSLDGSTGETQYF. CDR3 sequence (DNA): TGTGCCAGCAGCTTAGATGGAAGTACCGGAGAGACCCAGTACTTC.

The CDR3 coding sequence is TGTGCCAGCAGCTTAGCGAATAGGAGGGTCTCCTACAATGAGCAGTTCTTC. This translates into CASSLANRRVSYNEQFF. This chain uses TRBV7-2 with TRBJ2-1; D possibly corresponds to TRBD2 (6 bases). This CDR3 contains 17 residues. Germline V CDR1 and CDR2: SGHTA, FQGNSA. Trimming took off 0 bases at V and 0 bases at J, with 12 bases between the two ends.

This clonotype has ten or more counts. The chain has TRBV24-1 and TRBJ2-1; TRBD1 might be the D (6 bases). The V end lost 3 bases, the J end lost 7 bases, and 12 bases lay between the germline ends. Looked up from germline, CDR1 is KGHDR and CDR2 is SFDVKD. CDR3 length equals 14 residues. Here the CDR3 DNA reads TGTGCCACCAGTGATCGAACCAGGGGTAATGAGCAGTTCTTC. It codes for CATSDRTRGNEQFF.

This chain uses TRBV10-3 with TRBJ1-3, with D hard to call. This CDR3 has 12 amino acids. Germline V gene sequence: CDR1 ENHRY, CDR2 SYGVKD. Trimming cost V 8 bases and J 7 bases, with 12 bases left between them. The CDR3 bases are TGTGCCATCGGTTCTAGCGGGAACACCATATATTTT. Protein product: CAIGSSGNTIYF.

In its sample, this clonotype was seen many times. V is TRBV2 and J is TRBJ2-3, with D perhaps matching TRBD1 or TRBD2 (5 bases each). This CDR3 is 13 amino acids long. The V end lost 3 bases, the J end lost 4 bases, and 8 bases lay between the germline ends. Germline lookup yields CDR1 SNHLY and CDR2 FYNNEI. The CDR3 protein is CASSDGGSDTQYF. The CDR3, as DNA: TGTGCCAGCAGTGATGGGGGTTCAGATACGCAGTATTTT.

This clonotype was observed many times. CDR3 sequence: CASSLEAQVTLHYYNEQFF. As DNA, the CDR3 is TGTGCCAGCAGCTTAGAGGCTCAAGTTACACTACACTACTACAATGAGCAGTTCTTC. This rearrangement joins TRBV7-9 to TRBJ2-1; D ambiguous. Deletions cut 1 base from V and 3 bases from J, with 22 bases between. The CDR3 has 19 residues. Germline V gives CDR1 SEHNR, CDR2 FQNEAQ (reference sequence). The variable domain in full, completed from reference TRBV7-9 and TRBJ2-1, reads DTGVSQNPRHKITKRGQNVTFRCDPISEHNRLYWYRQTLGQGPEFLTYFQNEAQLEKSRLLSDRFSAERPKGSFSTLEIQRTEQGDSAMYLCASSLEAQVTLHYYNEQFFGPGTRLTVL.

This clonotype was counted many times. The rearrangement uses TRBV12-3 or TRBV12-4 and TRBJ1-2, with D uncertain. This CDR3 has 12 residues. V lost 6 bases to trimming and J lost 8 bases, with 13 bases between them. CDR3 sequence reads: CASSAPLPGYTF. The CDR3 bases are TGTGCCAGCAGCGCTCCTCTTCCCGGCTACACCTTC.

J is TRBJ1-5 and V is TRBV12-3 or TRBV12-4; D is uncertain. This CDR3 has 14 amino acids. The ends were cut back, 5 bases at V and 6 bases at J, with 14 bases in the middle. The CDR3 DNA is TGTGCCAGCAGTCACACAGCTTTTAGTCAGCCCCAGCATTTT. Amino acid sequence: CASSHTAFSQPQHF.